This entry lists 19 T cell receptor beta chains sequenced from one sample in a study of CD8 T cells in Susac syndrome. Random hexamers were used to reverse transcribe an amount of about 0.5 to 1 ug RNA. TCRdb reprocessed the immunoSEQ multiplex PCR reads with MiXCR, giving one entry per CDR3 protein. The sample holds around 200,000 distinct CDR3 sequences; roughly 94% are singletons and the top ten take 0.099%. The sequenced sample consisted of CD4+ T cells from PBMCs. These receptor sequences come from a human donor with Susac syndrome.

This clonotype came up a few times. V and J are TRBV19 and TRBJ2-1; TRBD2 matches at 13 bases. The CDR3 runs to 15 residues. CDR1 and CDR2 from the germline V gene are LNHDA and SQIVND (reference sequence). The trim removed 5 bases at V and 7 bases at J, leaving 5 bases unmatched. CDR3 DNA: TGTGCCAGTAGTTCTGGACTAGCGGGAGTTAATGAGCAGTTCTTC. Its translation: CASSSGLAGVNEQFF.

This clonotype was recorded once. The germline gene is not matched at one end of the junction; a read error may be the cause. CDR3 nucleotide sequence: TGTGCTAGCAGCTTAGCGGGGGAGCTGGGAGAGACCCAGTACTTC. Its translation: CASSLAGELGETQYF. The genes are TRBV7-7 and TRBJ2-5; 9 bases map to TRBD2. This CDR3 is built from 15 residues. Germline V gives CDR1 SSHAT, CDR2 FNYEAQ (reference sequence).

The V call is TRBV29-1, the J call TRBJ1-1; D ambiguous. The CDR3 sequence is 13 residues long. In germline, CDR1 is SQVTM, CDR2 ANQGSEA. Trimming cost V 6 bases and J 5 bases, with 16 bases left between them. The DNA of the CDR3 is TGCAGCGTGGTGGCTCTGCTGAGGACTGAAGCTTTCTTT. Translated: CSVVALLRTEAFF.

The chain recombines TRBV6-5 with TRBJ1-4, with a weak D call TRBD1 (5 bases). The CDR3 is made up of 14 amino acids. Germline loops: CDR1 MNHEY, CDR2 SVGAGI. The V gene lost 6 bases and the J gene lost 7 bases, with 15 bases spanning the gap. The CDR3 reads CASSSGRGGEKLFF. The CDR3, as DNA: TGTGCCAGCAGCTCGGGAAGGGGAGGTGAAAAACTGTTTTTT.

The V gene is TRBV3-1, the J gene TRBJ2-1, with 10 bases lining up with TRBD2. The CDR3 has 15 amino acids. V trimming: 6 bases; J trimming: 7 bases; junction bases outside the gene matches: 9. Germline V lookup: CDR1 LGHDT, CDR2 YNNKEL (reference sequence). The CDR3 bases are TGTGCCAGCAGTGCAGGGCTAGCGGGAGAAAATGAGCAGTTCTTC. Translating gives CASSAGLAGENEQFF.

This clonotype appeared once. The chain couples TRBV30 to TRBJ2-7; possibly TRBD2 for D (7 bases). Germline V CDR1 and CDR2: GTSNPN, SVGIG (reference sequence). CDR3 length: 16 amino acids. With 0 bases removed from V and 2 bases from J, the gap between germline ends came to 17 bases. CDR3 loop: CAWSVNLRGPAYEQYF. In DNA, the CDR3 is TGTGCCTGGAGTGTTAACTTGCGGGGGCCCGCCTACGAGCAGTACTTC.

The chain employs TRBV20-1 and TRBJ2-1; the match to TRBD1 covers 9 bases. The CDR3 loop spans 12 amino acids. Germline CDR1 is DFQATT and CDR2 is SNEGSKA (reference sequence). V lost 6 bases and J lost 6; bases outside the gene matches: 3. Here the CDR3 reads CSAGQGSNEQFF. The CDR3 DNA reads as TGCAGTGCGGGACAGGGTTCCAATGAGCAGTTCTTC.

This clonotype was counted a single time. The chain employs TRBV5-1 and TRBJ2-5; 14 nucleotides line up with TRBD2. J was trimmed by 12 bases and V by 3 bases; bases with no gene match: 7. There are 14 residues in the CDR3. Per the germline V gene, CDR1 is SGHRS and CDR2 is YFSETQ. The CDR3 protein is CASSSGLAGGEEYF. CDR3 coding DNA: TGCGCCAGCAGCTCAGGACTAGCGGGGGGAGAGGAGTACTTC.

This chain connects TRBV29-1 to TRBJ1-3; D unclear. V lost 6 bases, J lost 5 bases, and 14 bases lay in between. The CDR3 totals 13 residues. Germline V gives CDR1 SQVTM, CDR2 ANQGSEA. Here the CDR3 DNA reads TGCAGCGTATCCTCGTCACTTAGAAACACCATATATTTT. Protein: CSVSSSLRNTIYF.

This sequence joins TRBV30 and TRBJ1-1; TRBD1 might be the D (6 bases). The CDR3 consists of 16 residues. Trimming stripped 0 bases from V and 2 bases from J, with 16 bases between. CDR1 and CDR2 from the germline V gene are GTSNPN and SVGIG (reference sequence). The CDR3 DNA sequence: TGTGCCTGGAGTGTAGGCGCAGGGGCCGCAAACACTGAAGCTTTCTTT. This sequence encodes CAWSVGAGAANTEAFF.

This chain connects TRBV4-3 to TRBJ1-1; D ambiguous. From germline, CDR1 is LGHNA and CDR2 YSLEER. The CDR3 contains 14 residues. V was trimmed by 4 bases and J by 2 bases, leaving 11 bases between them. The CDR3, as DNA: TGCGCCAGCAGCCTAACACAAAGAAACACTGAAGCTTTCTTT. Protein: CASSLTQRNTEAFF.

A note on this clonotype: Germline and junction disagree at one end, which may indicate a read error. The genes are TRBV2 and TRBJ1-5; D might be TRBD1 (5 bases). The CDR3 runs to 13 residues. Germline V gene lookup returns CDR1 SNHLY and CDR2 FYNNEI. The CDR3 spells CASSEVGLQPHHF. CDR3 DNA: TGTGCCAGCAGTGAAGTGGGGCTTCAGCCCCATCATTTT.

The V call is TRBV12-3 or TRBV12-4, the J call TRBJ2-3; weak D call: TRBD2 (7 bases). V was clipped by 3 bases and J by 1 base, with 11 bases between them. This CDR3 comprises 15 residues. DNA for the CDR3: TGTGCCAGCAGTTTGCGGGGGCTGGGCACAGATACGCAGTATTTT. This translates into CASSLRGLGTDTQYF.

V gene TRBV6-2 or TRBV6-3 combines with J gene TRBJ2-7, with 7 bases identical to TRBD2. Germline CDR1 is MNHEY and CDR2 is SVGEGT. The CDR3 spans 14 residues. V was clipped by 6 bases and J by 9 bases; unmatched bases: 14. The CDR3 nucleotides are TGTGCCAGCAGCCTAAGCGGGGACCCTACGAGGCAGTACTTC. Residues: CASSLSGDPTRQYF.

The chain links TRBV6-5 to TRBJ2-7; D uncertain. Trimming cost V 5 bases and J 5 bases, with 7 bases left between them. This CDR3 contains 11 residues. The germline gives CDR1 MNHEY, CDR2 SVGAGI. The chain's CDR3 is CASSRRNEQYF. CDR3 nucleotide sequence: TGTGCCAGCAGTCGCCGTAACGAGCAGTACTTC.

This chain's CDR3 is CASSVARETDTQYF. The CDR3 DNA sequence: TGTGCCAGCAGCGTAGCCAGGGAGACAGATACGCAGTATTTT. The gene calls are TRBV9 and TRBJ2-3, with D perhaps assigned TRBD1 or TRBD2 (5 bases each). Per germline, CDR1 SGDLS and CDR2 YYNGEE. V was trimmed by 0 bases and J by 3 bases, leaving 8 bases between them. The CDR3 has 14 amino acids.

This chain joins TRBV30 and TRBJ2-1, with a weak D call TRBD2 (6 bases). V lost 2 bases, J lost 0 bases, and 14 bases lay in between. CDR1 and CDR2 (germline): GTSNPN, SVGIG (reference sequence). CDR3 length: 16 residues. The CDR3 DNA reads TGTGCCTGGAGTAAAGGAGGGAGGAGCTCCTACAATGAGCAGTTCTTC. It is translated as CAWSKGGRSSYNEQFF.

The chain recombines TRBV20-1 with TRBJ2-1, with D possibly matching TRBD1 (5 bases). Germline loops: CDR1 DFQATT, CDR2 SNEGSKA (reference sequence). The CDR3 contains 15 residues. With 3 bases removed from V and 7 bases from J, the gap between germline ends came to 19 bases. In DNA form, the CDR3 reads TGCAGTGCTAGGGGCAGGGAAGGACGTTGGAATGAGCAGTTCTTC. Protein product: CSARGREGRWNEQFF.

This clonotype showed up just once. The V and J genes are TRBV5-6 and TRBJ1-5; no reliable D call. The V gene lost 3 bases and the J gene lost 4 bases, with 11 bases spanning the gap. This CDR3 has 14 amino acids. The germline gives CDR1 SGHDT, CDR2 YYEEEE. CDR3 sequence: CASSYDLGNQPQHF. The CDR3, as DNA: TGTGCCAGCAGCTACGACTTGGGGAATCAGCCCCAGCATTTT. The full variable domain, in which reference TRBV5-6 and TRBJ1-5 provide the parts outside the CDR3, is DAGVTQSPTHLIKTRGQQVTLRCSPKSGHDTVSWYQQALGQGPQFIFQYYEEEERQRGNFPDRFSGHQFPNYSSELNVNALLLGDSALYLCASSYDLGNQPQHFGDGTRLSIL.